This TCR beta chain emerged from a study of glioma-infiltrating T cells after dendritic cell vaccination. Amplification used 60 V beta primers and 13 J beta primers. Produced via immunoSEQ multiplex PCR; TCRdb's table is partial and in-frame only. The repertoire holds some 99,000 clones, with more than 70% as singletons. This CDR3 comprises 16 residues. CDR1 is SGHRS, CDR2 YFSETQ, per germline. After removal of 4 bases from V and 2 bases from J, the junction contained 10 bases not matched to a gene. The time point is: after dendritic cell vaccination, including at tumor progression/relapse. The receptor was derived from a human donor with glioblastoma. The rearrangement links TRBV5-1 to TRBJ2-3; 7 bases are shared with TRBD2. Sequencing used blood, obtained after dendritic cell vaccination. The CDR3 sequence is CASSVRTRTNTDTQYF. The DNA for the CDR3 is TGCGCCAGCAGCGTAAGGACTAGAACGAACACAGATACGCAGTATTTT.